This TCR beta chain was identified in a study of blood T cells in healthy people across ages. The second PCR ran about 6 to 12 cycles with a sample-barcoded 5' primer and J-beta primers. Each cDNA molecule was tagged by a template-switch adaptor that had 12 random nucleotides. TCRdb reanalysed the 5' RACE reads using MiXCR and keeps one entry per CDR3 protein. The sample has 550,000 to 650,000 distinct CDR3 sequences, roughly 31% seen once. From germline, CDR1 is MNHNY and CDR2 SVGAGI (reference sequence). The CDR3 is 13 amino acids. Trimming took 6 bases from V and 2 from J; bases not matched to a gene: 3. The total RNA that was extracted per sample amounted to at least 5.5 micrograms. There are many counts of this clonotype.

The chain employs TRBV6-6 and TRBJ2-5; the match to TRBD1 covers 7 bases. This sequence originates from a woman of 80 years or more in good health. The sample was blood. CDR3 sequence: CASRGQPQETQYF. The CDR3 coding sequence is TGTGCCAGCAGGGGACAGCCTCAAGAGACCCAGTACTTC.